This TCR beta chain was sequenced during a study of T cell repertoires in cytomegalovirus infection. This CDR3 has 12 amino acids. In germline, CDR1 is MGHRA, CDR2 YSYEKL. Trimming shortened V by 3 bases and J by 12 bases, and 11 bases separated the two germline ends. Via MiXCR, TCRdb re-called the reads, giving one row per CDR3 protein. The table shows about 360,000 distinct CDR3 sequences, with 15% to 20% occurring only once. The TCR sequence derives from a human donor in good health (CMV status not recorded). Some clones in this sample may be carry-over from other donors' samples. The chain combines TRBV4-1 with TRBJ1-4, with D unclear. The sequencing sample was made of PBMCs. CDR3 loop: CASSQRADQLFF. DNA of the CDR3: TGCGCCAGCAGCCAGCGGGCCGACCAACTGTTTTTT.